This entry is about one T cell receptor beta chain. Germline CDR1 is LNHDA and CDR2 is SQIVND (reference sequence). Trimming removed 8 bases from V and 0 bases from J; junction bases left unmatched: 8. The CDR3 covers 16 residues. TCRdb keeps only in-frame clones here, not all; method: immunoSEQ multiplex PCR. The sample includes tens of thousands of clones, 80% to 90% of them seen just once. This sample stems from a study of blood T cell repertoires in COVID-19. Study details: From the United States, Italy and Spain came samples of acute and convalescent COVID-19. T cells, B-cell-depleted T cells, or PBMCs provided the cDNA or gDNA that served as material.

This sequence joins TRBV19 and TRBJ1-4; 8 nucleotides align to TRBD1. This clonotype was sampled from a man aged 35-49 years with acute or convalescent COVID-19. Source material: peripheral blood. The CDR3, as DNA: TGTGCCAGTCGTCCCGGGACAGGTGCAACTAATGAAAAACTGTTTTTT. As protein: CASRPGTGATNEKLFF.